This T cell receptor (beta chain) was sequenced for a study of blood T cell repertoires in COVID-19 (dated by TCRdb to between 2020 and 2021). Notes on the research overall: Samples covering the acute and convalescent phases of COVID-19 were provided by collaborators in the United States, Italy and Spain. Subjects who had been exposed to COVID-19, were actively infected with it, or had recovered from it provided the deeply sampled blood TCRbeta repertoires that made up the dataset. Sample metadata almost always included a de-identified subject ID, COVID-19 status, age in years and sex. Where HLA class I and class II types were available, the types were taken from metadata supplied by the sample provider, not from assay-based typing. The prospective study material was composed of cDNA or gDNA derived from T cells, B-cell-depleted T cells, or PBMCs. Samples came from the ongoing ImmuneRACE study (first 160 participants) plus 1,254 subjects from 6 global collaborators. The repertoires were released in a freely available public database meant as a resource for research on the immune response to SARS-CoV-2. The investigation overall reported the following: The amount of clinical and demographic metadata varied by source and participant and was provided uncurated.

Collaborating institutions collected whole blood in K2EDTA tubes following their own protocols. For TCRbeta analysis, collaborator samples were shipped as frozen whole blood, as isolated PBMCs, or as DNA extracted from either sample type. TCRbeta CDR3 regions were amplified from genomic DNA by means of the immunoSEQ Assay, a bias-controlled multiplex PCR. In the authors' own workflow: The number of nucleated cells in each sample was estimated by amplification of reference gene primers within the assay. To quantify the absolute abundance of each unique TCRbeta CDR3 rearrangement, sequence reads were collapsed and filtered. Productive Simpson clonality was computed per sample as the square root of Simpson's diversity index over productive rearrangements. TCRdb retrieved this table from immuneACCESS and kept in-frame rearrangements only. Not all clones are present; in checked studies, unresolved V genes account for under half, and no reason is known for the remainder. From that table come the V and J calls and clone size; the DNA was used to work out D and trimming. For this sample there are roughly 35,000 clones; 70% to 80% appear just once. Clones ranked in the top ten supply 7% to 8.5% of the sample.

Relative to germline, V is missing 8 bases and J is missing 4 bases, with 3 bases of the junction outside any gene match. The germline V gene (reference sequence) supplies CDR1 MNHNY and CDR2 SVGAGI. The CDR3, from cysteine to phenylalanine, totals 12 residues. The read is trimmed to its CDR3 DNA, 36 bases read in frame from base 1. Comments on this clone: This receptor's antigen is unknown. There are no base qualities to consult, and no much larger clone falls within one base.

This receptor was taken from a woman aged 60 to 75 with acute or convalescent COVID-19. Specimen: peripheral blood. The rearrangement combines TRBV6-6 with TRBJ2-3; TRBD2 fits 7 bases in the junction. The CDR3 region has the sequence CASGGGSDTQYF. The bases are TGTGCCAGCGGGGGGGGGTCAGATACGCAGTATTTT.